The 17 T cell receptor beta chains given below trace back to one sample, sequenced in a study of human T cells and chemical hapten exposure. Time point of the sample: patch test 3, about 24 weeks after DPC sensitization. Treatment noted: therapeutic diphenylcyclopropenone sensitization with weekly scalp DPC. TCRdb re-derived calls from the RACE reads in MiXCR, one entry per CDR3 protein. This sample carries 25,000 to 35,000 distinct CDR3 sequences, 5% to 6.5% of them seen once, and the ten largest clones take about 5.6%. The sample was whole blood, taken in connection with sensitization to the hapten diphenylcyclopropenone (DPC). Receptor source: a young man with alopecia areata. Some clones in this sample may be carry-over from other donors' samples.

This clonotype was detected ten times or more. The chain employs TRBV19 and TRBJ2-2; 8 bases map to TRBD1. Germline assignment: CDR1 LNHDA and CDR2 SQIVND (reference sequence). V was clipped by 2 bases and J by 4 bases; unmatched bases: 0. There are 14 residues in the CDR3. CDR3 residues: CASSITGGTGELFF. Here the CDR3 DNA reads TGTGCCAGTAGTATAACAGGGGGCACCGGGGAGCTGTTTTTT.

This clonotype was seen at least ten times. It is likely a read error, because the conserved phenylalanine at the end of the CDR3 is missing. The rearrangement joins TRBV13 to TRBJ2-3; TRBD2 agrees at 7 bases. Germline V gene sequence: CDR1 PRHDT, CDR2 FYEKMQ (reference sequence). The CDR3 is 15 amino acids. Germline trimming cut 5 bases from V and 0 bases from J; bases unmatched to any gene: 5. For the CDR3, the DNA is TGTGCCAGCAGCCTACTAGCGCCAAGCACAGATACGCAGTATTCT. Protein product: CASSLLAPSTDTQYS.

In its sample, this clonotype was seen many times. The J gene is TRBJ1-5, the V gene TRBV7-2; D gene unclear. Trimming took off 4 bases at V and 5 bases at J, with 12 bases between the two ends. Germline-derived CDR1 and CDR2 are SGHTA and FQGNSA. The CDR3 is 14 amino acids. The CDR3, as DNA: TGTGCCAGCAGCTCCCAACCGATCTATCAGCCCCAGCATTTT. This encodes CASSSQPIYQPQHF.

There are many counts of this clonotype. This rearrangement joins TRBV6-6 to TRBJ2-5; D is possibly TRBD2 (5 bases). Trimming pared 7 bases from V and 0 bases from J, leaving 9 bases between. CDR3 length: 13 amino acids. Germline CDR1 and CDR2: MNHNY and SVGAGI (reference sequence). The CDR3 spells CASIRRYQETQYF. In DNA, the CDR3 is TGTGCCAGCATCCGGAGGTACCAAGAGACCCAGTACTTC.

This clonotype was observed many times. The chain is built from TRBV12-3 or TRBV12-4 and TRBJ1-6; D gene ambiguous. The CDR3 contains 15 residues. Trimming cost V 5 bases and J 5 bases, with 13 bases left between them. The CDR3 region is CASSHTPGDNSPLHF. CDR3 DNA sequence: TGTGCCAGCAGTCACACGCCCGGCGATAATTCACCCCTCCACTTT.

This clonotype was seen repeatedly, ten times or more. The chain carries TRBV19 and TRBJ1-5; tentative D call: TRBD1 (5 bases). The CDR3 spans 16 residues. The V gene's germline CDR1 is LNHDA and CDR2 SQIVND (reference sequence). V was cut by 2 bases and J by 3 bases, with 14 bases left in between. The CDR3 here is CASSIRGDAFNQPQHF. In nucleotides, the CDR3 is TGTGCCAGTAGTATAAGAGGGGACGCCTTCAATCAGCCCCAGCATTTT.

Turning to this clonotype: It is unclear where the CDR3 begins or ends on the DNA, so no DNA is shown, and the CDR3 is as TCRdb lists it. J is TRBJ1-2 and V is TRBV19; the table's D gene call, TRBD1, was not cross checked with the DNA. The CDR3 spans 22 residues, counting both ends. Germline CDR1 is LNHDA and CDR2 is SQIVND (reference sequence). The CDR3 loop is CARAFYLCASSIRDRGDYGYTF.

This clonotype was detected ten times or more. This rearrangement joins TRBV29-1 to TRBJ2-1; D is perhaps TRBD1 (5 bases). This CDR3 has 13 residues. Deletions cut 4 bases from V and 8 bases from J, with 15 bases between. Germline assignment: CDR1 SQVTM and CDR2 ANQGSEA. The CDR3 nucleotides are TGCAGCGTTGGAGGTAGGGGTTCGGATGAGCAGTTCTTC. It is translated as CSVGGRGSDEQFF.

This clonotype occurred many times. The V call is TRBV2, the J call TRBJ2-7; D gene unclear. CDR3 length: 13 amino acids. V was shortened by 3 bases and J by 1 base, with 7 bases between the two germline ends. Germline CDR1 SNHLY, CDR2 FYNNEI. The CDR3 nucleotides are TGTGCCAGCAGTGAGTCCATTTCCTACGAGCAGTACTTC. This encodes CASSESISYEQYF.

This clonotype was seen repeatedly, ten times or more. J is TRBJ2-7 and V is TRBV3-1; 9 nucleotides agree with TRBD2. The CDR3 is made up of 16 amino acids. The germline V gene has CDR1 LGHDT and CDR2 YNNKEL (reference sequence). V trimming: 0 bases; J trimming: 5 bases; junction bases outside the gene matches: 8. CDR3 region: CASSQDWGSGSDEQYF. As DNA, the CDR3 is TGTGCCAGCAGCCAAGATTGGGGTAGCGGGAGCGACGAGCAGTACTTC.

V and J are TRBV7-6 and TRBJ1-1, with D perhaps TRBD1 (5 bases). The V and J ends lost 2 bases and 8 bases respectively, with 15 bases between them. The germline V gene encodes CDR1 SGHVS and CDR2 FNYEAQ. There are 14 residues in the CDR3. The CDR3 protein is CASSLWDRAEEAFF. CDR3 nucleotide sequence: TGTGCCAGCAGCTTATGGGACCGGGCGGAGGAAGCTTTCTTT.

This clonotype was seen at least ten times. The chain recombines TRBV7-6 with TRBJ2-5; D might be TRBD1 or TRBD2, each matching 5 bases. Germline V gene sequence: CDR1 SGHVS, CDR2 FNYEAQ. Between the trimmed V and J ends, which lost 4 bases and 4 bases, there was a span of 13 bases. There are 14 residues in the CDR3. CDR3 amino acids: CASSYTRDLETQYF. CDR3 nucleotides: TGTGCCAGCAGCTACACCCGGGACCTAGAGACCCAGTACTTC.

The chain has TRBV11-3 and TRBJ2-2; the D is unclear. Germline V gene data show CDR1 as SGHNT and CDR2 as YENEEA. V lost 1 base, J lost 2 bases, and 17 bases lay in between. CDR3 length: 18 amino acids. CDR3 sequence reads: CASSLGPGTAVNTGELFF. As DNA, the CDR3 is TGTGCCAGCAGCTTAGGCCCCGGAACGGCCGTCAACACCGGGGAGCTGTTTTTT.

This clonotype was counted many times. The chain is built from TRBV6-6 and TRBJ1-3, with 7 bases fitting TRBD1. With V trimmed by 6 bases and J by 3 bases, 8 bases remained unmatched. The germline gives CDR1 MNHNY, CDR2 SVGAGI (reference sequence). The CDR3 length is 15 residues. In nucleotides, the CDR3 is TGTGCCAGCAGGGCACAGGGGAAAGATGGAAACACCATATATTTT. Amino acid sequence: CASRAQGKDGNTIYF.

There are many counts of this clonotype. The chain combines TRBV6-1 with TRBJ1-6, with 8 bases identical to TRBD1. The CDR3 length is 18 residues. V shed 2 bases, J shed 7 bases, and the junction held 13 bases outside the gene matches. CDR1 is MNHNS and CDR2 is SASEGT in the germline V gene. The CDR3, as DNA: TGTGCCAGCAGTGAAAACGGCAGGGGGCGGCGCCGAAATTCACCCCTCCACTTT. It is translated as CASSENGRGRRRNSPLHF.

This clonotype was seen at least ten times. The chain carries TRBV21-1 and TRBJ2-7; the DNA was not compared with TRBD1, the D call given in the table. TRBV21-1 is a known pseudogene. The CDR3 is made up of 17 amino acids. CDR3 sequence (DNA): TGTGCCAGCAGCACCACCTCAGGGTGGTTGGGCTCCTACGAGCAGTACTTC. Translation: CASSTTSGWLGSYEQYF.

This clonotype was found many times. For the CDR3, the DNA is TGTGCCAGCAGTCGAGACAGGCCGACGTCGTCCTACGAGCAGTACTTC. It specifies CASSRDRPTSSYEQYF. V gene TRBV6-5 combines with J gene TRBJ2-7, with a possible D match to TRBD1 (6 bases). This CDR3 contains 16 residues. Looked up from germline, CDR1 is MNHEY and CDR2 is SVGAGI. Trimming took 5 bases from V and 1 from J, leaving 18 bases between them.